This TCR beta chain is drawn from a study of beta chain features in type 1 diabetes. Findings and caveats of the study: TCRB CDR3s from Type 1 diabetes patients were moderately but significantly shorter in all four CD4+ subsets.

Expressed TCRB transcripts were sequenced, since all the RNA that had been isolated was reverse transcribed. Here immunoSEQ multiplex PCR was the method, and the copy in TCRdb shows in-frame clones only, minus some. This sample has 250,000 to 300,000 clones; around 22% occur once, and the top ten carry around 0.013%. The CDR3 is made up of 15 amino acids. Germline loops: CDR1 SGHNT, CDR2 YYREEE (reference sequence). With 1 base clipped from V and 4 bases from J, the junction kept 4 bases outside the gene matches. On this clone: Antigen unknown.

This clonotype originated in a young woman with type 1 diabetes. Material: naive CD4+ T cells from blood. The chain is built from TRBV5-4 and TRBJ2-1; 8 nucleotides agree with TRBD2. The CDR3 is CASSLSLAGYNEQFF. The CDR3 DNA reads TGTGCCAGCAGCTTGTCATTAGCGGGATACAATGAGCAGTTCTTC.